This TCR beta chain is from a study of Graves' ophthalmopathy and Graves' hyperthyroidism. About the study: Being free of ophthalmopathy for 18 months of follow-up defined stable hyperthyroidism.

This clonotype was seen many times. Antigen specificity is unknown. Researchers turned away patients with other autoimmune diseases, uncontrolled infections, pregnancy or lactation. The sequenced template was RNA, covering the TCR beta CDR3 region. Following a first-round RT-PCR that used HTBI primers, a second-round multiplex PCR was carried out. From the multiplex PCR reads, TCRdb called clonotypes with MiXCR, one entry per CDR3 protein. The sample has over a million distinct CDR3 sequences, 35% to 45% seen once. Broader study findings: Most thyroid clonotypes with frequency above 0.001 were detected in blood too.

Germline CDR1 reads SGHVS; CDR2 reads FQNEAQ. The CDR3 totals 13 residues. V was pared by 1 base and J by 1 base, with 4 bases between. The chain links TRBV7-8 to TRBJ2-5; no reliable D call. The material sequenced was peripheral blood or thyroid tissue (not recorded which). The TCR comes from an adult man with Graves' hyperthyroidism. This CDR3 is CASSLETQETQYF. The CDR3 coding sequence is TGTGCCAGCAGCTTAGAAACCCAAGAGACCCAGTACTTC.